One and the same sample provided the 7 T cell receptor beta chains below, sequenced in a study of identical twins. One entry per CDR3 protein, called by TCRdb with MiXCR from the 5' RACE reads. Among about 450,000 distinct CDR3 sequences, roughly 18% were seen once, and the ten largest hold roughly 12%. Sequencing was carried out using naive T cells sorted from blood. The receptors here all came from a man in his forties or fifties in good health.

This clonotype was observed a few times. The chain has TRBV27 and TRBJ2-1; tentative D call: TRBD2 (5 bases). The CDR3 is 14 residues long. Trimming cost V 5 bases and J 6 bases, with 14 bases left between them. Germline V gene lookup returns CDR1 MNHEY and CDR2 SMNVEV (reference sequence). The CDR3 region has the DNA TGTGCCAGCAGTCTAGGTACACGGGGCAATGAGCAGTTCTTC. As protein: CASSLGTRGNEQFF.

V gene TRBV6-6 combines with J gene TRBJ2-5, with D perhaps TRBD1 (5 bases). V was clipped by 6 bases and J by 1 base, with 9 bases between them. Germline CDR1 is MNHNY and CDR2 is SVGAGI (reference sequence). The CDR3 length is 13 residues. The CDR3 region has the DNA TGTGCCAGCAGGTCGGACACCCAAGAGACCCAGTACTTC. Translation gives CASRSDTQETQYF.

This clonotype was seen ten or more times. The CDR3 region is CASSLGTSGSQDTQYF. The CDR3 DNA reads TGCGCCAGCAGCTTGGGCACTAGCGGGAGTCAAGATACGCAGTATTTT. The chain couples TRBV5-1 to TRBJ2-3; 11 bases agree with TRBD2. This CDR3 is built from 16 residues. V trimming: 0 bases; J trimming: 5 bases; junction bases outside the gene matches: 5. Germline V lookup: CDR1 SGHRS, CDR2 YFSETQ.

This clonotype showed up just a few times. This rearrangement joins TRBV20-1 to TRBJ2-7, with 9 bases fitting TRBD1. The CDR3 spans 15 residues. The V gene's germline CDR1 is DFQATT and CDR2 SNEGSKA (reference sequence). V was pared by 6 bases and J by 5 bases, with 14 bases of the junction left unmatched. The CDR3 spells CSAQSPTGGRDEQYF. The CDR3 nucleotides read TGCAGTGCCCAATCCCCGACAGGGGGAAGGGACGAGCAGTACTTC.

The chain's CDR3 is CSVVPGGLTDTQYF. The CDR3 DNA follows: TGCAGCGTCGTGCCGGGAGGCCTTACAGATACGCAGTATTTT. The V gene is TRBV29-1, the J gene TRBJ2-3; 7 positions match TRBD2. CDR1 and CDR2 from the germline V gene are SQVTM and ANQGSEA. With 6 bases clipped from V and 3 bases from J, the junction kept 9 bases outside the gene matches. CDR3 length: 14 amino acids.

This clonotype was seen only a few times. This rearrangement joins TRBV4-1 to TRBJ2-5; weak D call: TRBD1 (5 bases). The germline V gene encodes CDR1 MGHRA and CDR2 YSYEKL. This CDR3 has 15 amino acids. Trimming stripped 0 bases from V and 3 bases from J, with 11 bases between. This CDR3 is CASSQELGREETQYF. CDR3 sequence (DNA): TGCGCCAGCAGCCAAGAATTGGGCAGGGAAGAGACCCAGTACTTC.

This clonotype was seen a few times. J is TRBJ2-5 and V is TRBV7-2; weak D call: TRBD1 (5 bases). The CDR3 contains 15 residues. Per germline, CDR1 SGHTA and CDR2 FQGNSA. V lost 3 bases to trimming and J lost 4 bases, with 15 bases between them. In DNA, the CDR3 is TGTGCCAGCAGCTTTCTTTTCTCAAGGGGAGAGACCCAGTACTTC. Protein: CASSFLFSRGETQYF.